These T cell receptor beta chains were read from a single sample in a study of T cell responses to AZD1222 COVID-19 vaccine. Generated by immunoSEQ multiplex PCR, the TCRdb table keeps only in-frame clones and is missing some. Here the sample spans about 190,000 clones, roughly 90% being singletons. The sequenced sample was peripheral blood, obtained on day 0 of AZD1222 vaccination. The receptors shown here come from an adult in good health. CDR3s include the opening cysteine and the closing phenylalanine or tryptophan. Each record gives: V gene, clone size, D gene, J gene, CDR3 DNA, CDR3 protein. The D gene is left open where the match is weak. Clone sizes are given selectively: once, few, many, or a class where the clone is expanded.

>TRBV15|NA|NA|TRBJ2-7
TGTGCCACCAGCAGAGAGGGGGTTGCCTACGAGCAGTACTTC
CATSREGVAYEQYF
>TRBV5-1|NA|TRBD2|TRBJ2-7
TGCGCCAGCAGCACTAGCGGGAGTAACTACGAGCAGTACTTC
CASSTSGSNYEQYF
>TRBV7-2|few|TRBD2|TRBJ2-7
TGTGCCAGCAGCTTCAGCTGGACTAGCGGGTCCTACGAGCAGTACTTC
CASSFSWTSGSYEQYF
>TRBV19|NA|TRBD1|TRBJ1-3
TGTGCCAGTAGTGCGGGGGACAGTGGAAACACCATATATTTT
CASSAGDSGNTIYF
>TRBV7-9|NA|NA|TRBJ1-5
TGTGCCAGCAGTCAAAACACGGGCCAGCCCCAGCATTTT
CASSQNTGQPQHF
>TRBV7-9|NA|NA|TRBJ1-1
TGTGCCAGCAGCTTATTGCCCGGTGAAGCTTTCTTT
CASSLLPGEAFF
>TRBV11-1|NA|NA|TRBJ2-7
TGTGCCAGCAGCTTCCTAGCGTCGGTGACCTACGAGCAGTACTTC
CASSFLASVTYEQYF
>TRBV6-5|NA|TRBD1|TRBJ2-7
TGTGCCAGCACCAGGGACAGCACAACATTCAACGAGCAGTACTTC
CASTRDSTTFNEQYF
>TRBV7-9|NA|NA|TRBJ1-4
TGTGCCAGCAGCTTAGGGACTCTAGTAGAAAAACTGTTTTTT
CASSLGTLVEKLFF
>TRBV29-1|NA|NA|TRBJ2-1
TGCAGCGGCGCCCAGCTAGCCAACTACAATGAGCAGTTCTTC
CSGAQLANYNEQFF
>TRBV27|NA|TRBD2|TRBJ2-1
TGTGCCAGCAGTTTTATCGGGAGGATTCGCCACAATGAGCAGTTCTTC
CASSFIGRIRHNEQFF
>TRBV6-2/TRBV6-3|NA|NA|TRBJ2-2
TGTGCCAGCAGTTCACAGTGGGCTTTGGAGCTGTTTTTT
CASSSQWALELFF
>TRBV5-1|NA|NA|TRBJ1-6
TGCGCCAGCAGCCCCGGTAGCGGGGGAATTAATTCACCCCTCCACTTT
CASSPGSGGINSPLHF
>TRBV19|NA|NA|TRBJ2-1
TGTGCCAGTAGTATACAGAACAATGAGCAGTTCTTC
CASSIQNNEQFF
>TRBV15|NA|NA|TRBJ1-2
TGTGCCACCAGGCTGCGGCAGGCAACTTATGGCTACACCTTC
CATRLRQATYGYTF
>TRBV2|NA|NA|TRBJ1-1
TGTGCCAGCAGTGATCCCGAAAAGACGGTACAAGCTTTCTTT
CASSDPEKTVQAFF
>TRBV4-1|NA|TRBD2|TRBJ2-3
TGCGCCAGCAGCCAAATTAGCGGGAGGGCCGGGGGTACGCAGTATTTT
CASSQISGRAGGTQYF
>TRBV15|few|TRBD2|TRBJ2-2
TGTGCCACCAGCTCGGGGAGCGGGGGAAACACCGGGGAGCTGTTTTTT
CATSSGSGGNTGELFF
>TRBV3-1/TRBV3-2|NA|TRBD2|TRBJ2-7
TGTGCCAGCAGCCAAGATGGGGGACTAGCGGGAAGGGTGAGCTTC
CASSQDGGLAGRVSF
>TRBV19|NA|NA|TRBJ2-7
TGTGCCAGTAGCCTTACCGGGCCTCTCCTCACTGAGCAGTACTTC
CASSLTGPLLTEQYF
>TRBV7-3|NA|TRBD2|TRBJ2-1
TGTGCCAGCAGCTTCTCGCGGGGGGATGAGCAGTTCTTC
CASSFSRGDEQFF
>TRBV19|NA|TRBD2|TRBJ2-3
TGTGCCAGTAGTCTTCTAGCGGGAGGAGGCACAGATACGCAGTATTTT
CASSLLAGGGTDTQYF
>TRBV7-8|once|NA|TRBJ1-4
TGTGCCAGCAGCTTAGGTTTGGGGGCCGGGTATGAAAAACTGTTTTTT
CASSLGLGAGYEKLFF
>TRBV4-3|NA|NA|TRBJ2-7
TGCGCCAGCAGCCAAGGGGGGGCAGGAGCCTACGAGCAGTACTTC
CASSQGGAGAYEQYF
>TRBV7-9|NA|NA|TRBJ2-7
TGTGCCAGCTATTCTCCCGGCTCCGGGTCCTACGAGCAGTACTTC
CASYSPGSGSYEQYF
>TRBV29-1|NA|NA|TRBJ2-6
TGCAGCTTCCTCAACTCTGGGGCCAACGTCCTGACTTTC
CSFLNSGANVLTF
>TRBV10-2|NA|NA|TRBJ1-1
TGCGCCAGCAGTGAGTATAGACAGGAGGGGAACACTGAAGCTTTCTTT
CASSEYRQEGNTEAFF
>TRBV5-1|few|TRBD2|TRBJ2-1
TGCGCCAGCAGCTTGTTTGGACTAGCGGGAGTGACGGGCGGCAATGAGCAGTTCTTC
CASSLFGLAGVTGGNEQFF
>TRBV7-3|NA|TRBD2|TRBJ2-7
TGTGCCAGCAGCCCCGGTCCTAGCGGGAGCTACGAGCAGTACTTC
CASSPGPSGSYEQYF
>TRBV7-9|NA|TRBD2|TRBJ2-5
TGTGCCAGCAGCTTAGCTAGATCTAGCGGGAGTGATGAGACCCAGTACTTC
CASSLARSSGSDETQYF
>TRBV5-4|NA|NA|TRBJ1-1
TGTGCCAGCAGCTTGGATTCCGGGGCTGGCGGCAACACTGAAGCTTTCTTT
CASSLDSGAGGNTEAFF
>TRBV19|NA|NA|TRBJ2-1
TGTGCCAGTAGTATAGTCGTCGGGAGCTCCTACAATGAGCAGTTCTTC
CASSIVVGSSYNEQFF
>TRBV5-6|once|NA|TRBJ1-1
TGTGCCAGCAGTTTTCGCTGGGGGCATGAGAACACTGAAGCTTTCTTT
CASSFRWGHENTEAFF
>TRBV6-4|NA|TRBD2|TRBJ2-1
TGTGCCAGCAGTGATGGAGCGGGGTCCTACAATGAGCAGTTCTTC
CASSDGAGSYNEQFF
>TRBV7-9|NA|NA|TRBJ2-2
TGTGCCAGCAGCTTAATGGCAGACACCGGGGAGCTGTTTTTT
CASSLMADTGELFF
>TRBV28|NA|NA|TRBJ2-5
TGTGCCAGCTGTCGCTTGGACAGCTGGGAGACCCAGTACTTC
CASCRLDSWETQYF
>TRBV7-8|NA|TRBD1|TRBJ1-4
TGTGCCAGCAGCTATAACAGGGGGCAGGAAAAGCTGTTTTTT
CASSYNRGQEKLFF
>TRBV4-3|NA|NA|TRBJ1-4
TGCGCCAGCAGCCAAGATAAAGGGCAGGAGTATGAAAAACTGTTTTTT
CASSQDKGQEYEKLFF
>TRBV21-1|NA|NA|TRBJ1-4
TGTGCCAGCGGCGGACAGGAACTAGAAGAAAAACTGTTTTTT
CASGGQELEEKLFF
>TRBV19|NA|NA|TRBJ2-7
TGTGCCAGTAGTATAGGGCCAGGTCCTTCCTACGAGCAGTACTTC
CASSIGPGPSYEQYF
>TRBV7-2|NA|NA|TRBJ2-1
TGTGCCAGCAGCTTAGCGTTGCAGGGTCTGGCCTACAATGAGCAGTTCTTC
CASSLALQGLAYNEQFF
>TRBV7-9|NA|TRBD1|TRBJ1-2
TGTGCCAGCAGCTACAGGGGGCTTGGCTACACCTTC
CASSYRGLGYTF
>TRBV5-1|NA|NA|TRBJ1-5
TGCGCCAGCAGCTTGGGAGGGAGGGGCAATCAGCCCCAGCATTTT
CASSLGGRGNQPQHF
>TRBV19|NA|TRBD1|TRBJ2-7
TGTGCCAGTAGTCCCCGACAGGGTCCGTCGGACGAGCAGTACTTC
CASSPRQGPSDEQYF
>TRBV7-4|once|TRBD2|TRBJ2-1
TGTGCCAGCAGCTTATCGAGCGGGAGTTACAATGAGCAGTTCTTC
CASSLSSGSYNEQFF
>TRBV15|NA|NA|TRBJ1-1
TGTGCCACCAGCAGTCTGACAGAGGAGAACACTGAAGCTTTCTTT
CATSSLTEENTEAFF
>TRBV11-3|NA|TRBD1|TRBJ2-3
TGTGCCAGCAGCAAGACAGGGAAGGGCTGGGATACGCAGTATTTT
CASSKTGKGWDTQYF
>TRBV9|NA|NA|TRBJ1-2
TGTGCCAGCCAACGTCCAGACTATGGCTACACCTTC
CASQRPDYGYTF
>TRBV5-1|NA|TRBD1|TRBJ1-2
TGCGCCAGCAGCTTCCGGGACAGTGAGAACTATGGCTACACCTTC
CASSFRDSENYGYTF
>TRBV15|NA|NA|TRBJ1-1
TGTGCCACCAGCAGAGATTCCTTTCCAGCGAACACTGAAGCTTTCTTT
CATSRDSFPANTEAFF
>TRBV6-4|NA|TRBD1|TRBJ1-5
TGTGCCAGCAGTGACCCGACAGGGGACCGCAATCAGCCCCAGCATTTT
CASSDPTGDRNQPQHF
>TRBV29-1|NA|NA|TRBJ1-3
TGCAGCGCCGGAAGGCAGGATGGAAACACCATATATTTT
CSAGRQDGNTIYF